Each of the 12 T cell receptor beta chains below was sequenced from the same sample in a study of T cells after yellow fever vaccination. Via MiXCR, TCRdb re-called the 5' RACE reads, giving one row per CDR3 protein. The sample contains under 150,000 distinct CDR3 sequences, around 7.7% of which appear only once. The specimen comprised CD4+ T cells sorted from PBMCs, sampled 5 days after the yellow fever booster vaccination. These receptors came from a man aged 25-45 years who received the YFV17D yellow fever vaccine.

The sample holds many counts of this clonotype. The chain couples TRBV5-1 to TRBJ2-1, with 9 positions matching TRBD2. Germline V gene lookup returns CDR1 SGHRS and CDR2 YFSETQ. Trimming at V came to 0 bases and at J to 9 bases, leaving 7 bases not matched to a gene. This CDR3 comprises 15 residues. This chain's CDR3 is CASSLDSGRIGEQFF. The CDR3 bases are TGCGCCAGCAGCTTGGATAGCGGGAGAATTGGTGAGCAGTTCTTC.

Concerning this clonotype itself: This may stem from a read error, because a much larger clone lies one nucleotide away. The gene calls are TRBV5-1 and TRBJ2-5; the D call may be TRBD1 or TRBD2 (5 bases each). The CDR3 totals 16 residues. Trimming left V 4 bases short and J 5 bases short, with 21 bases between. Per the germline V gene, CDR1 is SGHRS and CDR2 is YFSETQ. The CDR3 region has the DNA TGCGCCAGCAGCCCCTCCCAAAGGGACCCCTGTGAGACCCAGTACTTC. Protein sequence: CASSPSQRDPCETQYF.

This clonotype was found many times. The chain joins TRBV7-2 to TRBJ2-7; 10 bases line up with TRBD2. Per the germline V gene, CDR1 is SGHTA and CDR2 is FQGNSA. The CDR3 is 14 residues long. Trimming cost V 3 bases and J 2 bases; bases outside gene matches: 1. The CDR3 spells CASSFLAGAYEQYF. The CDR3 nucleotides read TGTGCCAGCAGCTTTCTAGCGGGAGCCTACGAGCAGTACTTC. The full variable domain, with the rest looked up from reference TRBV7-2 and TRBJ2-7, is GAGVSQSPSNKVTEKGKDVELRCDPISGHTALYWYRQSLGQGLEFLIYFQGNSAPDKSGLPSDRFSAERTGGSVSTLTIQRTQQEDSAVYLCASSFLAGAYEQYFGPGTRLTVT.

This clonotype was seen ten or more times. This chain links TRBV10-2 with TRBJ2-5; possibly TRBD1 for D (6 bases). The CDR3 is 14 amino acids. Trimming removed 2 bases at V and 10 bases at J, with 17 bases between. Germline values: CDR1 WSHSY, CDR2 SAAADI. CDR3 nucleotides: TGCGCCAGCAGTGAGGATGTGCCTCAAGGGGGCCAGTACTTC. Translated: CASSEDVPQGGQYF.

This clonotype showed up many times. The gene calls are TRBV2 and TRBJ1-1; 8 bases match TRBD1. The CDR3 length is 13 residues. The trim removed 6 bases at V and 4 bases at J, leaving 4 bases unmatched. Germline CDR1 SNHLY, CDR2 FYNNEI. CDR3 in DNA: TGTGCCAGCAGGCACAGGGGGGCCACTGAAGCTTTCTTT. Its translation is CASRHRGATEAFF.

This clonotype has at least ten counts. The V call is TRBV12-3 or TRBV12-4, the J call TRBJ2-1; D is unclear. Deletions cut 6 bases from V and 5 bases from J, with 11 bases between. The CDR3 extends over 13 amino acids. The DNA of the CDR3 is TGTGCCAGCAGCAAAGACGTTCACAATGAGCAGTTCTTC. It yields the protein CASSKDVHNEQFF.

In its sample, this clonotype was seen many times. This rearrangement joins TRBV4-1 to TRBJ1-5; D uncertain. V was shortened by 4 bases and J by 4 bases, with 8 bases between the two germline ends. Germline V gene data show CDR1 as MGHRA and CDR2 as YSYEKL. This CDR3 is built from 13 residues. DNA for the CDR3: TGCGCCAGCAGCCGGGAAACAAATCAGCCCCAGCATTTT. It codes for CASSRETNQPQHF.

This clonotype has just a few counts. As DNA, the CDR3 is TGTGCCAGCAGCTCTGAGACAGGGTGGAACTATGGCTACACCTTC. Amino acids: CASSSETGWNYGYTF. The chain has TRBV5-6 and TRBJ1-2, with 7 positions matching TRBD1. The CDR3 loop spans 15 amino acids. With 3 bases clipped from V and 2 bases from J, the junction kept 7 bases outside the gene matches. Germline loops: CDR1 SGHDT, CDR2 YYEEEE.

This clonotype was picked up a small number of times. The chain links TRBV5-4 to TRBJ1-1; D possibly corresponds to TRBD1 (5 bases). CDR1 and CDR2 (germline): SGHNT, YYREEE (reference sequence). CDR3 length: 11 residues. V lost 10 bases and J lost 5, with 12 bases in between. The CDR3 DNA reads as TGTGCCGGCGGGGGGGAAACTGAAGCTTTCTTT. This translates into CAGGGETEAFF.

This clonotype was recorded many times. This chain uses TRBV20-1 with TRBJ2-2; no firm D call. The CDR3 contains 12 residues. CDR1 and CDR2 from the germline V gene are DFQATT and SNEGSKA (reference sequence). V was pared by 3 bases and J by 4 bases, with 6 bases between. This CDR3 reads CSARRTTGELFF. The CDR3 DNA is TGCAGTGCTAGGAGAACCACCGGGGAGCTGTTTTTT.

This clonotype was counted many times. The chain links TRBV20-1 to TRBJ2-2; 12 nucleotides line up with TRBD2. The germline gives CDR1 DFQATT, CDR2 SNEGSKA (reference sequence). The length of the CDR3 is 17 residues. Trimming at V came to 1 base and at J to 5 bases, leaving 8 bases not matched to a gene. As DNA, the CDR3 is TGCAGTGCTAGAGGAAACCTTCTAGCGGGAGGGACCGGGGAGCTGTTTTTT. This translates into CSARGNLLAGGTGELFF.

In this sample, this clonotype turned up many times. V gene TRBV29-1 combines with J gene TRBJ2-7; TRBD1 matches at 7 bases. V shed 7 bases and J 0 bases; nucleotides not matched to a gene: 6. There are 13 residues in the CDR3. Germline assignment: CDR1 SQVTM and CDR2 ANQGSEA. The CDR3 DNA reads as TGCAGCGCTAACAGGGACAGCTCCTACGAGCAGTACTTC. This encodes CSANRDSSYEQYF.